The entry that follows covers one T cell receptor beta chain sequence. These data come from a study of cytomegalovirus exposure and HLA in healthy donors. The CDR3 loop spans 14 amino acids. V was cut by 4 bases and J by 2 bases, with 12 bases left in between. The germline CDR1 and CDR2 sequences are SGHRS and YFSETQ. This table comes from immunoSEQ multiplex PCR, and its TCRdb copy is limited to in-frame clones, with some not included. The sample includes roughly 190,000 clones, around 86% of them seen just once. Sequencing was carried out using PBMCs. The receptor was isolated from a woman aged 18-30 years in good health and CMV-seronegative. This sequence joins TRBV5-1 and TRBJ1-2; D possibly corresponds to TRBD1 (5 bases). The CDR3 is CASSQGQMNYGYTF. CDR3 DNA: TGCGCCAGCAGCCAAGGACAAATGAACTATGGCTACACCTTC. The full variable domain, rest sourced from reference TRBV5-1 and TRBJ1-2, is KAGVTQTPRYLIKTRGQQVTLSCSPISGHRSVSWYQQTPGQGLQFLFEYFSETQRNKGNFPGRFSGRQFSNSRSEMNVSTLELGDSALYLCASSQGQMNYGYTFGSGTRLTVV.